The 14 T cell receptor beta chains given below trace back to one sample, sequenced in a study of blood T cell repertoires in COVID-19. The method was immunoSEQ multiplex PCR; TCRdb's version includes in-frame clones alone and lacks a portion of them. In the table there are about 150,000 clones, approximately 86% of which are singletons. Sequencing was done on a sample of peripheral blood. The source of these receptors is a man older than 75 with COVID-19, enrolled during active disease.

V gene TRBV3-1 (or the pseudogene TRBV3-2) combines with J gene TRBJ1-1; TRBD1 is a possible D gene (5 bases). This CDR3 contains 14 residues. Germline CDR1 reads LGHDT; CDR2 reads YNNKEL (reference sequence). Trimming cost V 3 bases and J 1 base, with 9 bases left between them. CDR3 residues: CASSQGRGNTEAFF. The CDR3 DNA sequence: TGTGCCAGCAGCCAGGGGCGCGGGAACACTGAAGCTTTCTTT.

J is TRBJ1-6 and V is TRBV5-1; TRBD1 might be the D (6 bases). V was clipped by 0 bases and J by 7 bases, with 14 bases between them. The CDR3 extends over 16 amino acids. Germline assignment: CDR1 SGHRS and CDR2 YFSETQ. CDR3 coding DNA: TGCGCCAGCAGCTTGGATGGGCAGGGGTGGAATTCACCCCTCCACTTT. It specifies CASSLDGQGWNSPLHF.

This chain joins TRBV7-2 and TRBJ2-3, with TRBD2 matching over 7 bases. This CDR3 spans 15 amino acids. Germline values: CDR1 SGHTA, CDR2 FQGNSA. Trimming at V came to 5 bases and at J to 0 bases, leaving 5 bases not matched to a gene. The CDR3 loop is CASSVSSGSTDTQYF. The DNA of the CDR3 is TGTGCCAGCAGCGTATCTAGCGGTAGCACAGATACGCAGTATTTT.

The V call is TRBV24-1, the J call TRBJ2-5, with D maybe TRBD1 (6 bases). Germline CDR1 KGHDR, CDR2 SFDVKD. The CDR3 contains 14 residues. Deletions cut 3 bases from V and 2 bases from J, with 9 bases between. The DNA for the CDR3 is TGTGCCACCAGTGATCTACAGGGTCAAGAGACCCAGTACTTC. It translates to CATSDLQGQETQYF.

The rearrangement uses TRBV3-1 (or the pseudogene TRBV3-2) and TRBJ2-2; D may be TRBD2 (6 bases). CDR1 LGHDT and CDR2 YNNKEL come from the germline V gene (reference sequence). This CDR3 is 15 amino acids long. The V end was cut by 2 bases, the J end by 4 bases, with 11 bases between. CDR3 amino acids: CASSQWRGGTGELFF. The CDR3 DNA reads TGTGCCAGCAGCCAATGGCGGGGCGGCACCGGGGAGCTGTTTTTT.

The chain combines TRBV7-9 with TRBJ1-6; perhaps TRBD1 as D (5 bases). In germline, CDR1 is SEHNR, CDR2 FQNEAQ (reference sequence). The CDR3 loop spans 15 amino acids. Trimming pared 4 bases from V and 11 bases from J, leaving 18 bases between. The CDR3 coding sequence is TGTGCCAGCAGCTCGTCAGGGCCAATTGGAGCACCCCTCCACTTT. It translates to CASSSSGPIGAPLHF.

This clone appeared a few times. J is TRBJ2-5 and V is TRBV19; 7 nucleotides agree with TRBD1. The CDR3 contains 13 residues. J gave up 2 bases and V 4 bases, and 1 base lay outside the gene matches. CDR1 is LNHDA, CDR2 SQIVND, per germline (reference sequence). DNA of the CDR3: TGTGCCAGTAGTAGGGGACAGCAAGAGACCCAGTACTTC. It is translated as CASSRGQQETQYF.

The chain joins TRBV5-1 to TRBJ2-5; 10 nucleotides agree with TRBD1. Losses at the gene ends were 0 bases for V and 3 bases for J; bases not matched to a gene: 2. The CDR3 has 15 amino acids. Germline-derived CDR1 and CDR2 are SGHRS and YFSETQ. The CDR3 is CASSLVGTGEETQYF. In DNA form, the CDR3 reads TGCGCCAGCAGCTTGGTGGGGACAGGGGAAGAGACCCAGTACTTC.

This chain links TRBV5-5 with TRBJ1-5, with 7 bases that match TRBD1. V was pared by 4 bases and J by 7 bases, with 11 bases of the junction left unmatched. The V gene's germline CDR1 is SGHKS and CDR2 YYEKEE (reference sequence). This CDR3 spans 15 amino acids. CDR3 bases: TGTGCCAGCAGCACGGGGGACAGCCGCCTGCAGCCCCAGCATTTT. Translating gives CASSTGDSRLQPQHF.

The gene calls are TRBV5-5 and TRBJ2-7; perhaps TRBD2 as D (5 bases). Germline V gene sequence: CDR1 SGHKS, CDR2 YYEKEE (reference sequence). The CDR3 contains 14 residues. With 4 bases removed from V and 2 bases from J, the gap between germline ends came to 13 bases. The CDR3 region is CASSHTSTTYEQYF. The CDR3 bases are TGTGCCAGCAGCCACACTAGTACTACCTACGAGCAGTACTTC.

The CDR3 DNA sequence: TGCGCCAGCAGCTTGGGTCGGTTGAATGAAAAACTGTTTTTT. Protein: CASSLGRLNEKLFF. V is TRBV5-1 and J is TRBJ1-4; D is ambiguous. The CDR3 extends over 14 amino acids. CDR1 is SGHRS, CDR2 YFSETQ, per germline. Trimming shortened V by 0 bases and J by 5 bases, and 8 bases separated the two germline ends.

CDR3 in amino acids: CASSLGGGATGELFF. The CDR3 DNA reads as TGTGCCAGCAGCTTAGGCGGGGGCGCGACCGGGGAGCTGTTTTTT. The genes are TRBV7-9 and TRBJ2-2; TRBD2 is a possible D gene (7 bases). The CDR3 runs 15 residues. The V gene's germline CDR1 is SEHNR and CDR2 FQNEAQ (reference sequence). V was pared by 1 base and J by 5 bases, with 11 bases between.

The DNA for the CDR3 is TGTGCCAGTAGTATACCTGGACAGGCATACTCATCTGGGGCCAACGTCCTGACTTTC. Translating it yields CASSIPGQAYSSGANVLTF. This chain uses TRBV19 with TRBJ2-6; TRBD1 matches at 7 bases. The CDR3 spans 19 residues. Germline V lookup: CDR1 LNHDA, CDR2 SQIVND (reference sequence). Trimming removed 2 bases from V and 1 base from J; junction bases left unmatched: 11.

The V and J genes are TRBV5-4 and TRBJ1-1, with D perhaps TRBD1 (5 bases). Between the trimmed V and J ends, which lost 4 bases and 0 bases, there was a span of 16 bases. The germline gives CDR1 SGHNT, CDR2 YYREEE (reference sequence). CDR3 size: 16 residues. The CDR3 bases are TGTGCCAGCAGCCCCCGTCAGCGGGGGATGAACACTGAAGCTTTCTTT. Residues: CASSPRQRGMNTEAFF. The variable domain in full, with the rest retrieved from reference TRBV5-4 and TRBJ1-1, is ETGVTQSPTHLIKTRGQQVTLRCSSQSGHNTVSWYQQALGQGPQFIFQYYREEENGRGNFPPRFSGLQFPNYSSELNVNALELDDSALYLCASSPRQRGMNTEAFFGQGTRLTVV.